The 17 T cell receptor beta chains below all came from one sample that was sequenced in a study of T cells in Graves' hyperthyroidism and ophthalmopathy. Authors of the study amplified TCR beta CDR3 regions from RNA transcripts. The HTBI primer set drove a first-round RT-PCR of the TCR CDR3. From the multiplex PCR reads, TCRdb called clonotypes with MiXCR, one entry per CDR3 protein. The sample contains about 300,000 distinct CDR3 sequences, roughly a fifth of which appear only once. Sequenced: blood. These receptors were taken from a man aged 50-60 years with Graves' ophthalmopathy.

Ten or more counts support this clonotype. The gene calls are TRBV20-1 and TRBJ2-3; 8 nucleotides match TRBD2. The CDR3 is made up of 13 amino acids. The germline CDR1 and CDR2 sequences are DFQATT and SNEGSKA (reference sequence). Germline trimming cut 5 bases from V and 3 bases from J; bases unmatched to any gene: 4. DNA of the CDR3: TGCAGTGCTCGGGAGGGCCGAACAGATACGCAGTATTTT. Translating it yields CSAREGRTDTQYF.

The sample holds many counts of this clonotype. The chain uses TRBV27 and TRBJ1-4, with no clear D. Looked up from germline, CDR1 is MNHEY and CDR2 is SMNVEV (reference sequence). This CDR3 contains 16 residues. With 6 bases removed from V and 0 bases from J, the gap between germline ends came to 14 bases. Here the CDR3 reads CASRPTGMSTNEKLFF. CDR3 nucleotides: TGTGCCAGCAGACCCACCGGAATGTCAACTAATGAAAAACTGTTTTTT. The variable domain in full, with the rest retrieved from reference TRBV27 and TRBJ1-4, is EAQVTQNPRYLITVTGKKLTVTCSQNMNHEYMSWYRQDPGLGLRQIYYSMNVEVTDKGDVPEGYKVSRKEKRNFPLILESPSPNQTSLYFCASRPTGMSTNEKLFFGSGTQLSVL.

The chain couples TRBV29-1 to TRBJ2-2; D call uncertain. This CDR3 contains 14 residues. Germline lookup yields CDR1 SQVTM and CDR2 ANQGSEA. V was shortened by 4 bases and J by 0 bases, with 9 bases between the two germline ends. In nucleotides, the CDR3 is TGCAGCGTTGTGGCAAGCTCGAACACCGGGGAGCTGTTTTTT. Translating it yields CSVVASSNTGELFF.

The gene calls are TRBV28 and TRBJ1-3, with no clear D. This CDR3 is built from 16 residues. The V end lost 2 bases, the J end lost 0 bases, and 11 bases lay between the germline ends. Germline CDR1 is MDHEN and CDR2 is SYDVKM. CDR3 nucleotides: TGTGCCAGCAGTTTACGCTACGGTGCCTCTGGAAACACCATATATTTT. Protein product: CASSLRYGASGNTIYF. Full variable domain (outside the CDR3, taken from reference TRBV28 and TRBJ1-3): DVKVTQSSRYLVKRTGEKVFLECVQDMDHENMFWYRQDPGLGLRLIYFSYDVKMKEKGDIPEGYSVSREKKERFSLILESASTNQTSMYLCASSLRYGASGNTIYFGEGSWLTVV.

This clonotype was counted ten times or more. The V and J genes are TRBV11-3 and TRBJ2-1, with 7 bases aligning to TRBD1. The CDR3 contains 14 residues. Germline lookup yields CDR1 SGHNT and CDR2 YENEEA. V gave up 5 bases and J gave up 5 bases; unmatched junction bases: 6. The CDR3 protein is CASSPSTGNNEQFF. The CDR3 coding sequence is TGTGCCAGCAGCCCTTCGACAGGGAACAATGAGCAGTTCTTC.

This clonotype was seen at least ten times. V is TRBV18 and J is TRBJ2-2; a weak D match, TRBD2 (5 bases). In germline, CDR1 is KGHSH, CDR2 LQKENI. Between the trimmed V and J ends, which lost 1 base and 5 bases, there was a span of 11 bases. This CDR3 spans 15 amino acids. Written as DNA, the CDR3 is TGTGCCAGCTCACCACAGCCTAGCAGGACCGGGGAGCTGTTTTTT. It codes for CASSPQPSRTGELFF.

The chain employs TRBV6-2 or TRBV6-3 and TRBJ1-1; D call uncertain. The CDR3 has 13 amino acids. The germline V gene has CDR1 MNHEY and CDR2 SVGEGT. Trimming took off 7 bases at V and 1 base at J, with 10 bases between the two ends. For the CDR3, the DNA is TGTGCCAGCACCCCCCCCAGGAACACTGAAGCTTTCTTT. Residues: CASTPPRNTEAFF.

The J gene is TRBJ1-1, the V gene TRBV29-1; 7 bases agree with TRBD1. The germline gives CDR1 SQVTM, CDR2 ANQGSEA. V was clipped by 1 base and J by 2 bases; unmatched bases: 4. The CDR3 contains 14 residues. In DNA form, the CDR3 reads TGCAGCGTTGAAGCCGGGACAGTCAACACTGAAGCTTTCTTT. It translates to CSVEAGTVNTEAFF.

The CDR3 loop reads CASTTSGRAGNEQFF. CDR3 bases: TGTGCCAGCACCACTAGCGGGAGGGCCGGTAATGAGCAGTTCTTC. V gene TRBV12-3 or TRBV12-4 combines with J gene TRBJ2-1; 13 positions match TRBD2. V trimming: 7 bases; J trimming: 7 bases; junction bases outside the gene matches: 7. CDR3 length: 15 amino acids.

This clonotype was picked up many times. This CDR3 reads CASSLGLAGDTQYF. For the CDR3, the DNA is TGTGCCAGCAGCTTGGGACTAGCGGGAGATACGCAGTATTTT. The chain joins TRBV11-2 to TRBJ2-3, with 12 positions matching TRBD2. The CDR3 has 14 amino acids. Germline-derived CDR1 and CDR2 are SGHAT and FQNNGV. The V segment lost 3 bases and the J segment 5 bases; nucleotides outside the gene matches: 0.

This clonotype has ten or more counts. The chain recombines TRBV28 with TRBJ1-1; D may be TRBD1 (5 bases). This CDR3 has 15 residues. The V gene's germline CDR1 is MDHEN and CDR2 SYDVKM. Trimming cost V 6 bases and J 1 base, with 15 bases left between them. CDR3 region: CASRARELGNTEAFF. The CDR3 nucleotides are TGTGCCAGCAGGGCCAGGGAATTGGGGAACACTGAAGCTTTCTTT.

This sequence joins TRBV20-1 and TRBJ1-1; D is undetermined. V lost 0 bases to trimming and J lost 10 bases, with 15 bases between them. The CDR3 runs to 13 residues. Germline values: CDR1 DFQATT, CDR2 SNEGSKA (reference sequence). The CDR3 sequence: CSARDRALSGAFF. The CDR3 DNA sequence: TGCAGTGCTAGAGATCGCGCACTCTCGGGAGCTTTCTTT.

Only a few counts were recorded for this clonotype. Here the CDR3 reads CASSSTSVNEQFF. The DNA for the CDR3 is TGTGCCAGCAGCTCGACTAGCGTGAATGAGCAGTTCTTC. The genes are TRBV7-6 and TRBJ2-1, with 8 positions matching TRBD2. J gave up 7 bases and V 4 bases, and 3 bases lay outside the gene matches. The CDR3 has 13 residues. Germline values: CDR1 SGHVS, CDR2 FNYEAQ.

This clonotype was seen many times. The genes are TRBV30 and TRBJ1-1; D uncertain. Germline CDR1 reads GTSNPN; CDR2 reads SVGIG (reference sequence). The CDR3 has 13 amino acids. Trimming pared 1 base from V and 6 bases from J, leaving 12 bases between. The CDR3 region has the DNA TGTGCCTGGAGTGAAGCTTTCCGAGCTGAAGCTTTCTTT. Encoded protein: CAWSEAFRAEAFF.

This sequence joins TRBV7-9 and TRBJ2-7, with 10 nucleotides matching TRBD1. Trimming removed 5 bases from V and 6 bases from J; junction bases left unmatched: 7. CDR3 length: 14 amino acids. Germline V lookup: CDR1 SEHNR, CDR2 FQNEAQ (reference sequence). The CDR3 here is CASSQGQGIGEQYF. CDR3 coding DNA: TGTGCCAGCAGCCAGGGACAGGGGATAGGCGAGCAGTACTTC.

This chain links TRBV12-3 or TRBV12-4 with TRBJ2-3; unclear D gene. The V end was cut by 3 bases, the J end by 6 bases, with 16 bases between. This CDR3 spans 15 amino acids. As DNA, the CDR3 is TGTGCCAGCAGTTTCCGCCTAGTGGGCCCGGATACGCAGTATTTT. This codes for CASSFRLVGPDTQYF.

This clonotype has at least ten counts. V is TRBV30 and J is TRBJ2-7; D uncertain. CDR3 length: 11 amino acids. Germline V gene lookup returns CDR1 GTSNPN and CDR2 SVGIG (reference sequence). V lost 4 bases to trimming and J lost 0 bases, with 4 bases between them. The CDR3 region is CAWTDSYEQYF. CDR3 coding DNA: TGTGCCTGGACAGACTCCTACGAGCAGTACTTC.